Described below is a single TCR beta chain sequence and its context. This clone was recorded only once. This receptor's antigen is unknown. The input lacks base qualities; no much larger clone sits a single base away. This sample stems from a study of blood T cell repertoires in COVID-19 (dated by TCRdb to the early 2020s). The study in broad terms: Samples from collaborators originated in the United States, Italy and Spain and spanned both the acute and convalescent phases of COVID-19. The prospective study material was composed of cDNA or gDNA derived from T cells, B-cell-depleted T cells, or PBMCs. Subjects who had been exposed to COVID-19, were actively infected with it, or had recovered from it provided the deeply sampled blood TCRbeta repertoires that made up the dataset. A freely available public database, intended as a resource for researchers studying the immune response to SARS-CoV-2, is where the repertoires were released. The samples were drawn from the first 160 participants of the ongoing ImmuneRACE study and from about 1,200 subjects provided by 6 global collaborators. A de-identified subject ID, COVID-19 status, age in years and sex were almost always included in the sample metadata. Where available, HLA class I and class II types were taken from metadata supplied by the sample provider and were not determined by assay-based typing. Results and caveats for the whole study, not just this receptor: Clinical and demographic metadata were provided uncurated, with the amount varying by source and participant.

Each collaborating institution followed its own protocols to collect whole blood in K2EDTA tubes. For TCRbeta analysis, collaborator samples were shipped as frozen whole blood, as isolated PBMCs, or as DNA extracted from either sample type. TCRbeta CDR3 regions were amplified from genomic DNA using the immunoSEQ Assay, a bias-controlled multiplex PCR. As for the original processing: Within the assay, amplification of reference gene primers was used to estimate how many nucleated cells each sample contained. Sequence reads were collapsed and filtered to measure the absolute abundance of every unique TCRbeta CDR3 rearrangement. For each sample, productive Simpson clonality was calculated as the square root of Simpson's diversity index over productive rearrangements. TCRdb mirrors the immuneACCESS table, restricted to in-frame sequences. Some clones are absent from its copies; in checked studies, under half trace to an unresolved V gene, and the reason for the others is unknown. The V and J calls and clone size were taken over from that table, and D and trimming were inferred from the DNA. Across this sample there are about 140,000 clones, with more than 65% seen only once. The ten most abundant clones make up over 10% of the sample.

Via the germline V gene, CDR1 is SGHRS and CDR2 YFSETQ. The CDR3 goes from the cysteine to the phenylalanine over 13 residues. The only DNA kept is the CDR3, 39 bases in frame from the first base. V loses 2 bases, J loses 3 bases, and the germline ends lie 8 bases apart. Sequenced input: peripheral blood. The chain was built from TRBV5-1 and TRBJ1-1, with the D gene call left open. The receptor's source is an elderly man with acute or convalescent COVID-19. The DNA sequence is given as TGCGCCAGCAGCTTCGAACACCACACTGAAGCTTTCTTT. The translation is CASSFEHHTEAFF. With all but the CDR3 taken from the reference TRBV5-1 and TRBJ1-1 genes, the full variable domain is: KAGVTQTPRYLIKTRGQQVTLSCSPISGHRSVSWYQQTPGQGLQFLFEYFSETQRNKGNFPGRFSGRQFSNSRSEMNVSTLELGDSALYLCASSFEHHTEAFFGQGTRLTVV.